This TCR beta chain emerged from a study of blood T cell repertoires in COVID-19 (dated by TCRdb to about 2020). About the study as a whole: The collaborator samples originated in the United States, Italy and Spain and spanned the acute and convalescent phases of COVID-19. The material from the prospective study consisted of cDNA or gDNA derived from T cells, B-cell-depleted T cells, or PBMCs. The dataset comprised deeply sampled blood TCRbeta repertoires from subjects exposed to, actively infected with, or recovered from COVID-19. A freely available public database, intended as a resource for researchers studying the immune response to SARS-CoV-2, is where the repertoires were released. The samples were drawn from two sources: the first 160 participants of the ongoing ImmuneRACE study, and 1,254 subjects contributed by 6 global collaborators. A de-identified subject ID, COVID-19 status, age in years and sex were almost always included in the sample metadata. HLA class I and class II types, where available, came from metadata supplied by the sample provider rather than from assay-based typing.

The investigation overall reported the following: Clinical and demographic metadata were provided uncurated, with the amount varying by source and participant.

Cut back by 3 bases and 1 base, the V and J ends lie 9 bases apart. The germline V gene (reference sequence) specifies MNHEY as CDR1 and SMNVEV as CDR2. The CDR3 sequence holds 14 residues, the cysteine and phenylalanine included. The CDR3 DNA has 42 bases and is translated from base 1. The immunoSEQ Assay, a bias-controlled multiplex PCR, was used to amplify TCRbeta CDR3 regions from genomic DNA. Per the original workflow: The number of nucleated cells in each sample was estimated by amplification of reference gene primers within the assay. To quantify the absolute abundance of each unique TCRbeta CDR3 rearrangement, sequence reads were collapsed and filtered. For each sample, productive Simpson clonality was calculated by taking the square root of Simpson's diversity index across productive rearrangements. This is the immuneACCESS table as TCRdb keeps it, with only in-frame sequences that have V and J called. A part of the clones is gone; compared with another copy, unresolved V genes explain less than half, and the rest is unexplained. The V and J calls and clone size are taken from that table; D and trimming were inferred from the DNA. The sample table lists 250,000 or so clones, roughly 86% of them with a count of one. Roughly 5% of the sample belongs to the ten largest clones.

In Seattle, one collaborating source enrolled patients while the infection was active and tracked those patients longitudinally over the course of disease. Collaborating institutions collected whole blood in K2EDTA tubes following their own protocols. For TCRbeta analysis, collaborators shipped samples in one of three forms: frozen whole blood, isolated PBMCs, or DNA extracted from either of those sample types. On this clone itself: Its recognized antigen is unknown. No per-base quality is available; no much larger clone lies one base away.

Material for sequencing was peripheral blood. The chain couples TRBV27 to TRBJ2-5; possibly the D gene is TRBD2, per 6 matching bases. The TCR comes from a woman aged 55-69 years with COVID-19, enrolled during active disease. The CDR3: CASSFGGVQETQYF. The DNA reads TGTGCCAGCAGTTTCGGCGGGGTCCAAGAGACCCAGTACTTC.